These T cell receptor beta chains were read from a single sample in a study of blood T cell repertoires in COVID-19. The table came from immunoSEQ multiplex PCR; TCRdb's copy has only in-frame clones and leaves some out. This table has about half a million clones, 70% to 90% appearing once. Input material: peripheral blood. These receptors were obtained from a human donor in a cohort sampled during active COVID-19. CDR3s include the opening cysteine and the closing phenylalanine or tryptophan. A D gene is named only where the DNA matches it firmly. Clone size, where shown, is once, few, many, or a class for clones that have expanded.

J gene	D gene	clone size	V gene	CDR3 DNA	CDR3 protein
TRBJ2-2	.	.	TRBV30	TGTGCCGGGGTGGGGAGCGTTGACGTCGGGGAGCTGTTTTTT	CAGVGSVDVGELFF
TRBJ1-2	.	.	TRBV25-1	TGTGCCAGCAGTGAGACAGGACAGAGCTATGGCTACACCTTC	CASSETGQSYGYTF
TRBJ2-7	TRBD2	once	TRBV5-1	TGCGCCAGCAGCTCCTTAGGACTAGCGGGAGCCGAGCAGTACTTC	CASSSLGLAGAEQYF
TRBJ1-2	TRBD1	few	TRBV30	TGTGCCTGGGGGACAGGGTCGAACTATGGCTACACCTTC	CAWGTGSNYGYTF
TRBJ2-3	.	.	TRBV5-4	TGTGCCAGCAGCCCTCGGGGTGGCACAGATACGCAGTATTTT	CASSPRGGTDTQYF
TRBJ1-4	TRBD1	once	TRBV6-5	TGTGCCAGCAGTTACAAGGGGGCGCATGAAAAACTGTTTTTT	CASSYKGAHEKLFF
TRBJ2-4	TRBD2	few	TRBV5-6	TGTGCCAGCAGCTTGAGGTCTAGCGGGAGCCTAGCCAAAAACATTCAGTACTTC	CASSLRSSGSLAKNIQYF
TRBJ2-1	.	.	TRBV19	TGTGCCAGTAGCAACCAGGGGTACAATGAGCAGTTCTTC	CASSNQGYNEQFF
TRBJ1-2	TRBD1	many	TRBV7-3	TGTGCCAGCAGCTTACAGGGGGGCTATGGCTACACCTTC	CASSLQGGYGYTF
TRBJ1-4	.	.	TRBV9	TGTGCCAGCAGCCGAGCGGAAAAACTGTTTTTT	CASSRAEKLFF
TRBJ1-1	.	.	TRBV6-5	TGTGCCAGTTCTGGGAGTCGGGTCACTGAAGCTTTCTTT	CASSGSRVTEAFF
TRBJ1-2	.	.	TRBV27	TGTGCCAGCAGTTTATCGCCCAGCCTAGGTAACTATGGCTACACCTTC	CASSLSPSLGNYGYTF
TRBJ1-3	.	.	TRBV28	TGTGCCAGCAGTTTAGGGGCCCTCTCTGGAAACACCATATATTTT	CASSLGALSGNTIYF
TRBJ2-1	.	.	TRBV14	TGTGCCAGCAGCCGTGGGGGCCCCTACAATGAGCAGTTCTTC	CASSRGGPYNEQFF
TRBJ1-1	TRBD1	.	TRBV5-1	TGCGCCAGCAGCCCAACTGACAGGGGGAGGACTGAAGCTTTCTTT	CASSPTDRGRTEAFF
TRBJ2-3	TRBD2	.	TRBV4-1	TGCGCCAGCAGCCAAGTTGCTAGCGGGACAGATACGCAGTATTTT	CASSQVASGTDTQYF
TRBJ2-7	TRBD1	.	TRBV7-2	TGTGCCAGCAGCACACGGACAGGGAGTGGCGAGCAGTACTTC	CASSTRTGSGEQYF
TRBJ1-4	.	.	TRBV10-3	TGTGCCATCAGTGAGTCCTTTGGGCAAAATGAAAAACTGTTTTTT	CAISESFGQNEKLFF
TRBJ1-6	.	.	TRBV19	TGTGCCAGTTATCGTTCACCCCTCCACTTT	CASYRSPLHF
TRBJ1-5	.	.	TRBV15	TGTGCCACCAGCAGAGACCGGTCTCGTGCGCCCCAGCATTTT	CATSRDRSRAPQHF
TRBJ2-2	TRBD2	.	TRBV7-2	TGTGCCAGCAGCTTGGAAGCGGGGGCCGGCACCGGGGAGCTGTTTTTT	CASSLEAGAGTGELFF
TRBJ1-3	.	.	TRBV6-6	TGTGCCAGCAGACCCGGACAGAGTCTAAACACCATATATTTT	CASRPGQSLNTIYF
TRBJ2-7	.	.	TRBV4-1	TGCGCCAGCGGGCCAGGGTGGCAGTACTTC	CASGPGWQYF
TRBJ2-3	TRBD2	.	TRBV27	TGTGCCAGCAGCCCCATAGCGGGAGGGGTCACAGATACGCAGTATTTT	CASSPIAGGVTDTQYF
TRBJ1-1	.	.	TRBV5-6	TGTGCCAGCAGCTTAAGACGGGACACTGAAGCTTTCTTT	CASSLRRDTEAFF
TRBJ1-2	TRBD1	.	TRBV3-1/TRBV3-2	TGTGCCAGCAGCCAACGTAAGACAGGGTTAGCTAACTATGGCTACACCTTC	CASSQRKTGLANYGYTF
TRBJ1-5	.	once	TRBV7-3	TGTGCCAGCAGCTTAAATGGGGGGGCCGGTAGCAATCAGCCCCAGCATTTT	CASSLNGGAGSNQPQHF
TRBJ2-1	.	.	TRBV11-2	TGTGCCAGCAGCTTAACTAGGAATGAGCAGTTCTTC	CASSLTRNEQFF
TRBJ2-3	.	.	TRBV11-3	TGTGCCAGCAGCTTAGACGGCAGGGGGGCAGATACGCAGTATTTT	CASSLDGRGADTQYF
TRBJ1-1	.	.	TRBV5-8	TGTGCCAGCAGACGGGGGATCGGCAGAAACACTGAAGCTTTCTTT	CASRRGIGRNTEAFF
TRBJ2-1	TRBD2	.	TRBV3-1/TRBV3-2	TGTGCCAGCCGTAGCCTAGCGGGGTACAATGAGCAGTTCTTC	CASRSLAGYNEQFF
TRBJ2-3	TRBD2	.	TRBV4-3	TGCGCCAGCAGCCAGACGACTAGCCCGACAGATACGCAGTATTTT	CASSQTTSPTDTQYF
TRBJ2-3	.	few	TRBV28	TGTGCCAGTTCCCGTACGCCCACAAGCACAGATACGCAGTATTTT	CASSRTPTSTDTQYF
TRBJ1-1	.	.	TRBV30	TGTGCCTGGACCCAGGCTAACACTGAAGCTTTCTTT	CAWTQANTEAFF
TRBJ2-1	.	.	TRBV30	TGTGCCTGGAGGGCACAAGATGAGCAGTTCTTC	CAWRAQDEQFF
TRBJ2-7	.	.	TRBV28	TGTGCCAGCAGTTTACACAGGTTTAGCTCCTACGAGCAGTACTTC	CASSLHRFSSYEQYF